These 20 T cell receptor beta chains originate from one sample sequenced in a study of cytomegalovirus exposure and HLA in healthy donors. The study ran its PCR with 60 Vbeta and 13 Jbeta primers. TCRdb's copy holds only in-frame clones and misses some; the assay was immunoSEQ multiplex PCR. The data hold about 190,000 clones, with around 82% observed a single time. Sequencing was carried out using PBMCs. Source of these receptors: a woman in her twenties or thirties in good health and CMV-seropositive.

The rearrangement joins TRBV30 to TRBJ2-7, with a weak D call TRBD2 (6 bases). V was trimmed by 8 bases and J by 3 bases, leaving 17 bases between them. CDR3 length: 13 residues. The germline V gene encodes CDR1 GTSNPN and CDR2 SVGIG (reference sequence). CDR3 loop: CAGSAGTGYEQYF. The CDR3 DNA sequence: TGTGCCGGTAGTGCCGGGACTGGCTACGAGCAGTACTTC. Variable domain in full (rest from reference TRBV30 and TRBJ2-7): SQTIHQWPATLVQPVGSPLSLECTVEGTSNPNLYWYRQAAGRGLQLLFYSVGIGQISSEVPQNLSASRPQDRQFILSSKKLLLSDSGFYLCAGSAGTGYEQYFGPGTRLTVT.

The chain joins TRBV30 to TRBJ2-1, with 7 bases identical to TRBD2. CDR1 is GTSNPN and CDR2 is SVGIG in the germline V gene (reference sequence). V was clipped by 2 bases and J by 4 bases; unmatched bases: 5. The CDR3 runs to 14 residues. In nucleotides, the CDR3 is TGTGCCTGGAGTCGGGGAGCGGGGTACAATGAGCAGTTCTTC. This encodes CAWSRGAGYNEQFF.

This chain connects TRBV11-2 to TRBJ1-2; 7 positions agree with TRBD1. The CDR3 has 15 amino acids. Trimming took 5 bases from V and 5 from J; bases not matched to a gene: 11. Germline V lookup: CDR1 SGHAT, CDR2 FQNNGV. The CDR3 DNA follows: TGTGCCAGCAGCACGTACAGGGGTGAAGGGTATGGCTACACCTTC. Translation gives CASSTYRGEGYGYTF.

The table lists this clone with a count of one. This chain uses TRBV29-1 with TRBJ2-7, with 9 nucleotides matching TRBD1. Germline V gene lookup returns CDR1 SQVTM and CDR2 ANQGSEA. This CDR3 is 12 amino acids long. The V segment lost 7 bases and the J segment 5 bases; nucleotides outside the gene matches: 6. The CDR3 region is CSAWTGENEQYF. The DNA for the CDR3 is TGCAGCGCCTGGACAGGGGAAAACGAGCAGTACTTC.

The chain joins TRBV6-1 to TRBJ2-3; D might be TRBD1 (5 bases). The CDR3 contains 15 residues. Deletions cut 10 bases from V and 0 bases from J, with 17 bases between. Germline V gives CDR1 MNHNS, CDR2 SASEGT. The CDR3 DNA sequence: TGTGCCACCGACCTAACAGGTGCTAGCACAGATACGCAGTATTTT. Protein sequence: CATDLTGASTDTQYF.

V usage is TRBV6-5 and J usage is TRBJ1-4; D unclear. V was cut by 0 bases and J by 8 bases, with 10 bases left in between. The CDR3 length is 14 residues. Germline CDR1 MNHEY, CDR2 SVGAGI. CDR3 coding DNA: TGTGCCAGCAGTTACTCGATGGCGGGGGAAAAACTGTTTTTT. It translates to CASSYSMAGEKLFF.

The genes are TRBV10-3 and TRBJ2-5; 7 bases line up with TRBD1. This CDR3 comprises 16 residues. CDR1 and CDR2 (germline): ENHRY, SYGVKD. V gave up 0 bases and J gave up 0 bases; unmatched junction bases: 4. CDR3 DNA sequence: TGTGCCATCAGTGAGTCTAAGGGGGCCAACCAAGAGACCCAGTACTTC. As protein: CAISESKGANQETQYF.

The chain uses TRBV28 and TRBJ1-1, with D possibly being TRBD1 (5 bases). Germline V lookup: CDR1 MDHEN, CDR2 SYDVKM. Trimming removed 6 bases from V and 6 bases from J, with 20 bases in between. This CDR3 spans 15 amino acids. CDR3 residues: CASRERDGAIAEAFF. The CDR3 DNA is TGTGCCAGCAGGGAAAGGGATGGGGCGATAGCTGAAGCTTTCTTT.

V gene TRBV28 combines with J gene TRBJ2-1, with 11 bases that match TRBD2. Germline CDR1 reads MDHEN; CDR2 reads SYDVKM. The CDR3 consists of 17 residues. V dropped 5 bases and J dropped 3; count of bases not matched to a gene: 9. The CDR3 sequence is CASSETTSGGIYNEQFF. CDR3 nucleotides: TGTGCCAGCAGTGAAACCACTAGCGGGGGAATCTACAATGAGCAGTTCTTC.

The chain has TRBV28 and TRBJ2-7, with TRBD2 matching over 8 bases. Germline assignment: CDR1 MDHEN and CDR2 SYDVKM. There are 13 residues in the CDR3. Germline trimming cut 6 bases from V and 1 base from J; bases unmatched to any gene: 2. The CDR3 loop reads CASRAGASYEQYF. The CDR3 region has the DNA TGTGCCAGCAGAGCGGGAGCGTCCTACGAGCAGTACTTC.

V is TRBV11-2 and J is TRBJ2-7; TRBD1 is a possible D gene (6 bases). The CDR3 consists of 14 residues. Germline V gene sequence: CDR1 SGHAT, CDR2 FQNNGV. V was cut by 5 bases and J by 2 bases, with 13 bases left in between. As DNA, the CDR3 is TGTGCCAGCAGCCCAAAGGGGGTCCCCTACGAGCAGTACTTC. Translating it yields CASSPKGVPYEQYF. The full variable domain, in which reference TRBV11-2 and TRBJ2-7 provide the parts outside the CDR3, is EAGVAQSPRYKIIEKRQSVAFWCNPISGHATLYWYQQILGQGPKLLIQFQNNGVVDDSQLPKDRFSAERLKGVDSTLKIQPAKLEDSAVYLCASSPKGVPYEQYFGPGTRLTVT.

The J gene is TRBJ1-1, the V gene TRBV19, with D possibly being TRBD1 (5 bases). Between the trimmed V and J ends, which lost 5 bases and 0 bases, there was a span of 7 bases. The CDR3 runs 13 residues. The germline V gene encodes CDR1 LNHDA and CDR2 SQIVND (reference sequence). The CDR3: CASSQGMNTEAFF. The CDR3 DNA sequence: TGTGCCAGTAGTCAGGGTATGAACACTGAAGCTTTCTTT.

CDR3 residues: CASSVQPVDNIYEQYF. CDR3 sequence (DNA): TGTGCCAGCAGCGTCCAACCCGTTGACAACATCTACGAGCAGTACTTC. V gene TRBV9 combines with J gene TRBJ2-7; D gene unclear. Germline lookup yields CDR1 SGDLS and CDR2 YYNGEE. The CDR3 totals 16 residues. V lost 2 bases and J lost 3, with 18 bases in between.

The chain joins TRBV5-4 to TRBJ2-1; D possibly corresponds to TRBD1 (6 bases). Germline V gene data show CDR1 as SGHNT and CDR2 as YYREEE (reference sequence). Trimming stripped 1 base from V and 5 bases from J, with 7 bases between. The CDR3 runs to 13 residues. CDR3 nucleotide sequence: TGTGCCAGCAGCTTGAACAGGGACAATGAGCAGTTCTTC. Translating it yields CASSLNRDNEQFF. The full variable domain, its missing parts supplied by reference TRBV5-4 and TRBJ2-1, is ETGVTQSPTHLIKTRGQQVTLRCSSQSGHNTVSWYQQALGQGPQFIFQYYREEENGRGNFPPRFSGLQFPNYSSELNVNALELDDSALYLCASSLNRDNEQFFGPGTRLTVL.

The chain employs TRBV21-1 and TRBJ1-2. TRBV21-1 is classified as a pseudogene. The CDR3 is 15 residues long. CDR3 DNA: TGTGCCAGCAGCAAATGGGCGGGTTTCAACTATGGCTACACCTTC. As protein: CASSKWAGFNYGYTF.

The V and J genes are TRBV28 and TRBJ2-7; D not certain. V was trimmed by 2 bases and J by 4 bases, leaving 6 bases between them. Germline V gives CDR1 MDHEN, CDR2 SYDVKM. This CDR3 spans 12 amino acids. CDR3 region: CASSLTPYEQYF. The CDR3, as DNA: TGTGCCAGCAGTTTAACTCCGTACGAGCAGTACTTC.

J is TRBJ2-5 and V is TRBV27; 11 nucleotides line up with TRBD2. Judging by the DNA end, TRBJ2-7 fits better; the J call may be wrong. CDR1 MNHEY and CDR2 SMNVEV come from the germline V gene (reference sequence). This CDR3 is 14 amino acids long. CDR3 nucleotides: TGTGCCAGCAGTTTTAGCGGGAGGGCCTACGAGCAGTACTTC. Its protein is CASSFSGRAYEQYF.

The chain has TRBV7-8 and TRBJ2-5; D might be TRBD1 (6 bases). The J call is in doubt because the DNA end fits TRBJ2-7 better. There are 16 residues in the CDR3. Germline assignment: CDR1 SGHVS and CDR2 FQNEAQ. The CDR3 reads CASSLAVTGPTYEQYF. The DNA for the CDR3 is TGTGCCAGCAGCTTAGCGGTCACAGGGCCAACCTACGAGCAGTACTTC.

With respect to this clone: The same CDR3 arises from other DNA sequences in this sample as well. The chain recombines TRBV18 with TRBJ1-5, with TRBD1 matching over 8 bases. This CDR3 has 14 amino acids. The junction had 3 bases not matched to a gene; V was cut back by 3 bases and J by 5 bases. The germline V gene has CDR1 KGHSH and CDR2 LQKENI. The CDR3: CASSPQGADQPQHF. CDR3 DNA: TGTGCCAGCTCACCCCAGGGGGCAGATCAGCCCCAGCATTTT.

CDR3 nucleotides: TGTGCCAGCTCCTTTGCGCTAGGTGGGGATACGCAGTATTTT. It is translated as CASSFALGGDTQYF. The V gene is TRBV18, the J gene TRBJ2-3; D is unclear. V lost 6 bases and J 6 bases, leaving 16 bases between the germline ends. Germline CDR1 and CDR2: KGHSH and LQKENI. The CDR3 consists of 14 residues. Variable domain in full (rest from reference TRBV18 and TRBJ2-3): NAGVMQNPRHLVRRRGQEARLRCSPMKGHSHVYWYRQLPEEGLKFMVYLQKENIIDESGMPKERFSAEFPKEGPSILRIQQVVRGDSAAYFCASSFALGGDTQYFGPGTRLTVL.